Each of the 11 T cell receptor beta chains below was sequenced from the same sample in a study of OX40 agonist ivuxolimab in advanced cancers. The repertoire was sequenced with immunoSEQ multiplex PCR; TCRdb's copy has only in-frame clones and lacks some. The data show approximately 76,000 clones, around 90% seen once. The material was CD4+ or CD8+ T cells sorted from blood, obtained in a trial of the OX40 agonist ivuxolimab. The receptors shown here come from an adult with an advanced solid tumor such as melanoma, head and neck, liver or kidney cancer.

CDR3 region: CASISRRSGYTF. The CDR3 nucleotides are TGTGCCAGCATTTCAAGGAGGAGCGGCTACACCTTC. This rearrangement joins TRBV28 to TRBJ1-2; D not resolved. The V gene lost 7 bases and the J gene lost 8 bases, with 14 bases spanning the gap. From germline, CDR1 is MDHEN and CDR2 SYDVKM. The CDR3 totals 12 residues.

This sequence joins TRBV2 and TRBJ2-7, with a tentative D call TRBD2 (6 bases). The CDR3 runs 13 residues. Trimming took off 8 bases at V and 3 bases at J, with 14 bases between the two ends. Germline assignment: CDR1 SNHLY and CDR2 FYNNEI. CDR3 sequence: CASRGDGVYEQYF. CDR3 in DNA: TGTGCCAGCCGCGGGGACGGTGTCTACGAGCAGTACTTC.

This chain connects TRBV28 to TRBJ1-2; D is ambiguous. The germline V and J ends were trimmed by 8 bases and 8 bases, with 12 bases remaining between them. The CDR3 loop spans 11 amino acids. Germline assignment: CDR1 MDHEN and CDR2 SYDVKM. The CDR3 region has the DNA TGTGCCAGCGGGCCTCACCTAGGCTACACCTTC. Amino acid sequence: CASGPHLGYTF.

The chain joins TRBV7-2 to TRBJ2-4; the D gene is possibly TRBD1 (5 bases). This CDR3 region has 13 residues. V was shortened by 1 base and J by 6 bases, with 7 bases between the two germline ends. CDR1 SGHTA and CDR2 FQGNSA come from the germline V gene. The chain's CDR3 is CASSLDQGNIQYF. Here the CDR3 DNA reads TGTGCCAGCAGCTTAGACCAGGGAAACATTCAGTACTTC.

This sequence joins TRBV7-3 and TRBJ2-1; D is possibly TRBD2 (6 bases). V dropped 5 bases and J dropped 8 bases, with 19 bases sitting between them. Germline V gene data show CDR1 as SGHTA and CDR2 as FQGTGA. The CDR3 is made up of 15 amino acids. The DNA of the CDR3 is TGTGCCAGCAGCCCCTCGGGGCAGGGAGGTTATGAGCAGTTCTTC. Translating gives CASSPSGQGGYEQFF.

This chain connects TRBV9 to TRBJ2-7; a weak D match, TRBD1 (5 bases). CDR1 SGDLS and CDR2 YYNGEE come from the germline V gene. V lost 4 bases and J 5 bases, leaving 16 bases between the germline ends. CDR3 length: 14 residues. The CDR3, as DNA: TGTGCCAGCAGCCCAGGGCCCGCGGACCACGAGCAGTACTTC. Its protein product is CASSPGPADHEQYF.

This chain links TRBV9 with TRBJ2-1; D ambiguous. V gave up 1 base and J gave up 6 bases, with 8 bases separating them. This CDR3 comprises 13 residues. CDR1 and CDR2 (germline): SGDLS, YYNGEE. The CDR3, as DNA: TGTGCCAGCAGCGTATCAACTACCAATGAGCAGTTCTTC. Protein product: CASSVSTTNEQFF. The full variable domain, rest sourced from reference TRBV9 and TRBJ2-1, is DSGVTQTPKHLITATGQRVTLRCSPRSGDLSVYWYQQSLDQGLQFLIQYYNGEERAKGNILERFSAQQFPDLHSELNLSSLELGDSALYFCASSVSTTNEQFFGPGTRLTVL.

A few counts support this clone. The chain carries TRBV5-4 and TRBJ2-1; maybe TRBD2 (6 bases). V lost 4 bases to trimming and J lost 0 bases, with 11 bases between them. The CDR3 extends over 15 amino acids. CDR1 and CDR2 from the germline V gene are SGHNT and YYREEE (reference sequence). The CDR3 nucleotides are TGTGCCAGCAGCCCCCGGGGGAGCTCCTACAATGAGCAGTTCTTC. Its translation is CASSPRGSSYNEQFF.

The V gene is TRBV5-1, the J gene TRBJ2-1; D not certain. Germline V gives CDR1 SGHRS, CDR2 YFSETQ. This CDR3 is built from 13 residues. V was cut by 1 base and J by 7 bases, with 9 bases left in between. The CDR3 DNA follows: TGCGCCAGCAGCTTGTTGGGCATGAATGAGCAGTTCTTC. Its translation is CASSLLGMNEQFF. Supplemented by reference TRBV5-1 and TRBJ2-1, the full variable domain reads KAGVTQTPRYLIKTRGQQVTLSCSPISGHRSVSWYQQTPGQGLQFLFEYFSETQRNKGNFPGRFSGRQFSNSRSEMNVSTLELGDSALYLCASSLLGMNEQFFGPGTRLTVL.

CDR3 residues: CASTLGLAGGGYEQYF. The CDR3 coding sequence is TGTGCCAGCACCCTGGGACTAGCGGGAGGGGGCTACGAGCAGTACTTC. The chain links TRBV2 to TRBJ2-7; TRBD2 matches 16 bases. From germline, CDR1 is SNHLY and CDR2 FYNNEI. The CDR3 length is 16 residues. The V and J ends lost 7 bases and 3 bases, in that order; junction bases with no gene match: 6.

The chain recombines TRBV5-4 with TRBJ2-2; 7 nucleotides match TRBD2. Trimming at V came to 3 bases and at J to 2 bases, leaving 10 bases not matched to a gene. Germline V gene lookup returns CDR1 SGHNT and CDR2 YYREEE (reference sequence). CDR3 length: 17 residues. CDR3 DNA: TGTGCCAGCAGCTCCCGCTCCGGGACTATCAACACCGGGGAGCTGTTTTTT. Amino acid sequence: CASSSRSGTINTGELFF.